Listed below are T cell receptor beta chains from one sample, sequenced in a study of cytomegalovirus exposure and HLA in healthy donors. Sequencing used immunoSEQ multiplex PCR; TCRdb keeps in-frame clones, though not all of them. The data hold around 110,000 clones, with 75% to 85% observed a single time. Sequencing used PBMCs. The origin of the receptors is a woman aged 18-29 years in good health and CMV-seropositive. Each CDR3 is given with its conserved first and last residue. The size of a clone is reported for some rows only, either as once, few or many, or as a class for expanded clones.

CASSGQTYEQYF | NA | TRBV4-1 | NA
CAISSGSSEANVLTF | TRBJ2-6 | TRBV10-3 | NA
CSSSSGLAGVSEQFF | TRBJ2-1 | TRBV7-9 | NA
CASSRDIPSYEQYF | TRBJ2-7 | TRBV7-8 | NA
CASSFPPTGGTDTQYF | TRBJ2-3 | TRBV28 | few
CASSFGQGLGNTIYF | TRBJ1-3 | TRBV7-9 | few
CASRRQGATEAFF | TRBJ1-1 | TRBV6-5 | NA
CASRRGQDQNTEAFF | TRBJ1-1 | TRBV5-4 | NA
CASSLGQRTYEQYF | TRBJ2-7 | TRBV5-6 | NA
CASRTGQGGYEQYF | TRBJ2-7 | TRBV7-9 | NA
CASSEGFSGQYF | TRBJ2-7 | TRBV2 | NA
CAQPKNGQGTEAFF | TRBJ1-1 | TRBV30 | few